This T cell receptor beta chain appears in the sequencing data of a study of T cell responses to AZD1222 COVID-19 vaccine. Overall study results and limits: The donors showed a predominance of white British ancestry and of females, with possible underestimation of clonal diversity. Vaccine-associated CD4 TCRs spanned spike, dominant at 160-218 and 743-854.

The repertoire was sequenced with immunoSEQ multiplex PCR; TCRdb's copy has only in-frame clones and lacks some. Of about 140,000 clones detected, 80% to 95% appear once; the ten largest clones hold about 3.7%. This clone occurred once. Its target is unknown. Pooling covered second doses at about 4 or about 12 weeks. Germline V gene data show CDR1 as LNHNV and CDR2 as YYDKDF (reference sequence). V lost 3 bases, J lost 3 bases, and 8 bases lay in between. This CDR3 has 13 amino acids. The sequence was collected from an adult who received the AZD1222 COVID-19 vaccine. This sequence joins TRBV15 and TRBJ1-2; D is ambiguous. Sequenced material: peripheral blood, taken 28 days after the second AZD1222 dose. The CDR3 coding sequence is TGTGCCACCAGCAGCCAGAGGCACTATGGCTACACCTTC. Amino acids: CATSSQRHYGYTF.